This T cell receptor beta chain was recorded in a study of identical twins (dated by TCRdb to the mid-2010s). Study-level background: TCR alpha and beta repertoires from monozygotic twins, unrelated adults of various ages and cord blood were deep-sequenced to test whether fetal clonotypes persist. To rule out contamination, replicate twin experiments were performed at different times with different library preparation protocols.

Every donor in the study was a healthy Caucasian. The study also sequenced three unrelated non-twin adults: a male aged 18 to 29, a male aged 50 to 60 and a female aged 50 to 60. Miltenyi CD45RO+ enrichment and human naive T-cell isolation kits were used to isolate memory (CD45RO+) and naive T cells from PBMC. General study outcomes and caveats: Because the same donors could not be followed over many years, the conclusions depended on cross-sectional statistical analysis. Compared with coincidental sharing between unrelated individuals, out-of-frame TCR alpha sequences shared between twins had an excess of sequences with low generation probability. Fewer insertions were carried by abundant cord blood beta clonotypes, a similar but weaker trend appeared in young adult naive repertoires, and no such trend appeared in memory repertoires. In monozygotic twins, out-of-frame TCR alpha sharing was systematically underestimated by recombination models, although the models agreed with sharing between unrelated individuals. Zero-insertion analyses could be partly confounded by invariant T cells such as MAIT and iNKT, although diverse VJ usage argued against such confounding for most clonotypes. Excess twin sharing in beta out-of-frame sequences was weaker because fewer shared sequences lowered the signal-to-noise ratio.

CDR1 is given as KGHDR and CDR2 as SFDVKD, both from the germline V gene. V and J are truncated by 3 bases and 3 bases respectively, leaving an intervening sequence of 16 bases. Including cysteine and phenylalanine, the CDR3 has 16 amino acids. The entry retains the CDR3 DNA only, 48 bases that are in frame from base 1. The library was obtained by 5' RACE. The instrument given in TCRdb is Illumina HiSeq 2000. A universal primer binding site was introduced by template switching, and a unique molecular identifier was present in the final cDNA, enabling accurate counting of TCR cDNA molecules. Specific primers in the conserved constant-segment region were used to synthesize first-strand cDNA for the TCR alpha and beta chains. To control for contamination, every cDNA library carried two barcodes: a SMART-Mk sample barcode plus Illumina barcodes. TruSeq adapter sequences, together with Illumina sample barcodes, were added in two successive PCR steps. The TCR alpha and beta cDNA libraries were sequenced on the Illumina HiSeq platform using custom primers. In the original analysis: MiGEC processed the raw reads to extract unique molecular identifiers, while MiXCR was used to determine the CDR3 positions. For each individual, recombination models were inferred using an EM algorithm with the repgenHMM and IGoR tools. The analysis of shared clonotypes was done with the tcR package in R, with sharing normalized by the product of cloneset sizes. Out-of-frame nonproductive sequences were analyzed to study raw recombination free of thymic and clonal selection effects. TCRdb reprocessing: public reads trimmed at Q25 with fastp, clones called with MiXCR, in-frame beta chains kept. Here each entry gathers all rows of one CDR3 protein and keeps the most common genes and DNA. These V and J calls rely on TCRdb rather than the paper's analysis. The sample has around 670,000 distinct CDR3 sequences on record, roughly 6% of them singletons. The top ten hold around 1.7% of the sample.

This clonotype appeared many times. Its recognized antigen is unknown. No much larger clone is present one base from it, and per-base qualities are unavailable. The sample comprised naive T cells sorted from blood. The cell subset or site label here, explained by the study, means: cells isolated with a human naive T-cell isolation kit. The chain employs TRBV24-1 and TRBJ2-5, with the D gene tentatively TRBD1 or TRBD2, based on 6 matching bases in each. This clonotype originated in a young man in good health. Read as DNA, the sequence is TGTGCCACCAGTGATGCGGCCGCCGGGGGCGAAGAGACCCAGTACTTC. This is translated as CATSDAAAGGEETQYF.